This TCR beta chain was documented in a study of T cell responses to AZD1222 COVID-19 vaccine. Trimming removed 8 bases at V and 1 base at J, with 12 bases between. This CDR3 is 15 amino acids long. Germline assignment: CDR1 MNHEY and CDR2 SVGAGI. Libraries were prepared by immunoSEQ multiplex PCR; TCRdb keeps only in-frame clonotypes and omits some of them. The table includes approximately 110,000 clones, about 90% detected once. Analyses pooled second doses at about 4 or about 12 weeks. As for this clone: The target antigen is unknown.

Study-level findings and limits: Variant regions that are unmutated are reportedly the target of nearly half of spike-specific TCRs. Spike-wide vaccine-associated CD4 TCRs dominated at 160-218 and 743-854. There were repertoire samples only from the period after the peak T cell response.

Sequencing used peripheral blood, obtained 28 days after the second AZD1222 dose. This TCR was recovered from an adult who received the AZD1222 COVID-19 vaccine. The V call is TRBV6-5, the J call TRBJ1-6, with D unclear. The CDR3 reads CASGVGESYNSPLHF. CDR3 in DNA: TGTGCCAGCGGCGTCGGGGAATCCTATAATTCACCCCTCCACTTT.